This T cell receptor (beta chain) is from a study of control samples from healthy donors and cancer patients. The CDR3 spans 15 residues. With 4 bases removed from V and 4 bases from J, the gap between germline ends came to 14 bases. Germline V CDR1 and CDR2: SGHTA, FQGNSA. Here immunoSEQ multiplex PCR was the method, and the copy in TCRdb shows in-frame clones only, minus some. This table has approximately 80,000 clones, 91% appearing once. Sequenced sample: blood. The origin of this receptor is a man younger than 40 in good health. The chain combines TRBV7-2 with TRBJ1-5; D unclear. For the CDR3, the DNA is TGTGCCAGCAGCTGGGCCCCCACCGGAAATCAGCCCCAGCATTTT. It is translated as CASSWAPTGNQPQHF.